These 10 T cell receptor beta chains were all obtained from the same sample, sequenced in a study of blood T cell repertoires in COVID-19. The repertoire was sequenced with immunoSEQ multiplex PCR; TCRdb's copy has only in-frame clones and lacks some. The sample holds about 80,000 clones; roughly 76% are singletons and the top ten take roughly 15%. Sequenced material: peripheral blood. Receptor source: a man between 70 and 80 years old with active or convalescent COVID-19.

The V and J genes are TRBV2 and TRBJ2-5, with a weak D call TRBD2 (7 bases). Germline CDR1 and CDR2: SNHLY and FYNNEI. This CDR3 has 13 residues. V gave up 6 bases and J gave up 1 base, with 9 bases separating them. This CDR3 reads CASRGGRQETQYF. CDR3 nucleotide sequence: TGTGCCAGCAGGGGGGGGCGCCAAGAGACCCAGTACTTC.

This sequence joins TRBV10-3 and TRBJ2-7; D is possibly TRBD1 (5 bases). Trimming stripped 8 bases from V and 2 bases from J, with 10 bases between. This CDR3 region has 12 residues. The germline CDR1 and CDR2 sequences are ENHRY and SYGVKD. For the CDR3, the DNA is TGTGCCATCGGGCAGGGCCCCTACGAGCAGTACTTC. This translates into CAIGQGPYEQYF.

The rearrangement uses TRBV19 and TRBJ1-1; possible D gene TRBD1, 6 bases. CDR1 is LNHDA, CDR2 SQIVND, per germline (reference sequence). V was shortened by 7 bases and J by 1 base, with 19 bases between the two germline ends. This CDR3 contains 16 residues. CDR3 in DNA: TGTGCCAGTAAATCCGGGACAAAGAATGGGAACACTGAAGCTTTCTTT. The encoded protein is CASKSGTKNGNTEAFF.

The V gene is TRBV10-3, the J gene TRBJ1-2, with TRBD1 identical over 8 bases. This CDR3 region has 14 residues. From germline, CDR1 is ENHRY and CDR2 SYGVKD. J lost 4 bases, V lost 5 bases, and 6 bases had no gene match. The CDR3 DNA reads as TGTGCCATCAGTCAGGACAGGGAGGCCTATGGCTACACCTTC. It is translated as CAISQDREAYGYTF.

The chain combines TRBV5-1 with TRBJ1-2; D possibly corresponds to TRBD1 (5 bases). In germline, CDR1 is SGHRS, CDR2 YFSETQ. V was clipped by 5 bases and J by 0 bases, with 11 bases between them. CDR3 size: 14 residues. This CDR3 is CASRGDLANYGYTF. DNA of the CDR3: TGCGCCAGCAGGGGGGACTTAGCTAACTATGGCTACACCTTC.

The CDR3 coding sequence is TGTGCCATCAGGGCACAGGGGGCAGGAACCGGGGAGCTGTTTTTT. This gives the protein CAIRAQGAGTGELFF. V is TRBV10-3 and J is TRBJ2-2; TRBD1 matches 9 bases. The V gene's germline CDR1 is ENHRY and CDR2 SYGVKD. This CDR3 is built from 15 residues. The V and J ends lost 6 bases and 5 bases, in that order; junction bases with no gene match: 7.

The CDR3 spells CASSPGQGQSPLHF. CDR3 nucleotides: TGTGCCAGCAGTCCCGGACAGGGTCAATCACCCCTCCACTTT. The rearrangement joins TRBV6-5 to TRBJ1-6, with 8 bases lining up with TRBD1. The germline CDR1 and CDR2 sequences are MNHEY and SVGAGI. This CDR3 is built from 14 residues. Losses at the gene ends were 5 bases for V and 10 bases for J; bases not matched to a gene: 7.

For the CDR3, the DNA is TGTGCCAGTCAGGGGACAGGGTCGAGCAATCAGCCCCAGCATTTT. Translated, it gives CASQGTGSSNQPQHF. The chain employs TRBV19 and TRBJ1-5, with 9 bases fitting TRBD1. CDR1 and CDR2 from the germline V gene are LNHDA and SQIVND (reference sequence). The CDR3 sequence is 15 residues long. V dropped 8 bases and J dropped 1; count of bases not matched to a gene: 6.

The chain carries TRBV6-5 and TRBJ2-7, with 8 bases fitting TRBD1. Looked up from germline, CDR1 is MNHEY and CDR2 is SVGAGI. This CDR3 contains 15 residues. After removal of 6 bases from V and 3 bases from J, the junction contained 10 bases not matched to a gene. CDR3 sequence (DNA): TGTGCCAGCAGGTCTAGCCAGGGACAGGACTACGAGCAGTACTTC. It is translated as CASRSSQGQDYEQYF.

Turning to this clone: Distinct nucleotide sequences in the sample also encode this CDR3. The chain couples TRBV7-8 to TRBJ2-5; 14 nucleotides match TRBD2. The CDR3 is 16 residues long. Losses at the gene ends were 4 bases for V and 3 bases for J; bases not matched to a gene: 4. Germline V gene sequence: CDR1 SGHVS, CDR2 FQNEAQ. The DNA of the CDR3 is TGTGCCAGCAGCTCTCAGACTAGCGGGGGGGAAGAGACCCAGTACTTC. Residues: CASSSQTSGGEETQYF.